This T cell receptor (beta chain) was identified during a study of shared clonotypes between healthy human individuals. Study summary: Three CD4 naive, three CD4 memory, two CD8 naive and one CD8 memory plate were used per donor. Study conclusions and caveats: Exclusively blood specimens were collected; tissue repertoires likely differ.

The donor cohort consisted entirely of Caucasian adults residing in Nashville, Tennessee. Running of the assay took place at deep level. TCRdb keeps only in-frame clones here, not all; method: immunoSEQ multiplex PCR. The data show some 1 million clones, about 75% seen once. The sample holds a few counts of this clone. Its antigen is unidentified. CDR1 and CDR2 (germline): SGHNT, YYREEE (reference sequence). CDR3 length: 15 residues. The V and J ends lost 2 bases and 0 bases respectively, with 11 bases between them. The chain combines TRBV5-4 with TRBJ1-1, with D maybe TRBD1 (5 bases). Input material: memory CD4+ T cells sorted from blood. The subset denotes: CD45RA-negative fraction. The clonotype comes from a man younger than 35 in good health. The CDR3 here is CASSFNGGVNTEAFF. The CDR3 DNA reads TGTGCCAGCAGCTTCAATGGAGGGGTGAACACTGAAGCTTTCTTT.